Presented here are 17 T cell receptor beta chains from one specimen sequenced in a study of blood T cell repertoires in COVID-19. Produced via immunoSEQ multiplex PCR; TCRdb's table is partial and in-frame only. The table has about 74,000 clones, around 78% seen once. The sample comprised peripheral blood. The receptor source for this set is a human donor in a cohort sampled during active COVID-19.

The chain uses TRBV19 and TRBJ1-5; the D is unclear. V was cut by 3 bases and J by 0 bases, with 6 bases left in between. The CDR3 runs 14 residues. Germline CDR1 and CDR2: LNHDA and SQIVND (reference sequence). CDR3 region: CASSIGISNQPQHF. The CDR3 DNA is TGTGCCAGTAGTATTGGCATTAGCAATCAGCCCCAGCATTTT.

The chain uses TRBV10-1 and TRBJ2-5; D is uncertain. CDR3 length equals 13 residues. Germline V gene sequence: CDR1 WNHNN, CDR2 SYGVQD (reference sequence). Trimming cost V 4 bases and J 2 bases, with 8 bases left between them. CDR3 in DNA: TGCGCCAGCAGTGGAGCGAGACAAGAGACCCAGTACTTC. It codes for CASSGARQETQYF.

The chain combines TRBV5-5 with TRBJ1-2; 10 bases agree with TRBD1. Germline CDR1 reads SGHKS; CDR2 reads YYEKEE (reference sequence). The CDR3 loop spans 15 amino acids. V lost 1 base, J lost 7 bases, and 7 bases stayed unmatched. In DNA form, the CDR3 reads TGTGCCAGCAGCTTGCTGGGGACAGGGGACGCTGGCTACACCTTC. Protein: CASSLLGTGDAGYTF.

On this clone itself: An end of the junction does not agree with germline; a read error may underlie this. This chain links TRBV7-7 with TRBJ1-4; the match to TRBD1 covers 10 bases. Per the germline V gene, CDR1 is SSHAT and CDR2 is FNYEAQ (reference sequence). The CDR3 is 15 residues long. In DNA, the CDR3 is TGTGCTAGCAGCTTAGGGACAGGGGCTAATGAAAAACTGTTTTTT. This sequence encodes CASSLGTGANEKLFF.

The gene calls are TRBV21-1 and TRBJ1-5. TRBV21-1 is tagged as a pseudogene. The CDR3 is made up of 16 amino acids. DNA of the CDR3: TGTGCCAGCCTCGTAATCTTAACGCGGGGCAATCAGCCCCAGCATTTT. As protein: CASLVILTRGNQPQHF.

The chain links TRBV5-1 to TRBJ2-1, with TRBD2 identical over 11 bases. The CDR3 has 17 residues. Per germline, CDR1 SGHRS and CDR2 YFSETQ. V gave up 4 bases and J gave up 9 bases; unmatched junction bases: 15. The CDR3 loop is CASSMAFLTSGRGEQFF. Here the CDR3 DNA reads TGCGCCAGCAGCATGGCTTTTCTCACTAGCGGGAGAGGTGAGCAGTTCTTC. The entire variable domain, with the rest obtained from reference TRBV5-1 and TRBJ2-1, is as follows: KAGVTQTPRYLIKTRGQQVTLSCSPISGHRSVSWYQQTPGQGLQFLFEYFSETQRNKGNFPGRFSGRQFSNSRSEMNVSTLELGDSALYLCASSMAFLTSGRGEQFFGPGTRLTVL.

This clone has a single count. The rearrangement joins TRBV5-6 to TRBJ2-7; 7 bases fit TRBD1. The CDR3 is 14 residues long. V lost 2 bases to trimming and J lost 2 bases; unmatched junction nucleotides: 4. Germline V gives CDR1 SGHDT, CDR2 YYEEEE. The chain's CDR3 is CASSFTGAAYEQYF. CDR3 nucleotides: TGTGCCAGCAGCTTCACAGGGGCGGCCTACGAGCAGTACTTC.

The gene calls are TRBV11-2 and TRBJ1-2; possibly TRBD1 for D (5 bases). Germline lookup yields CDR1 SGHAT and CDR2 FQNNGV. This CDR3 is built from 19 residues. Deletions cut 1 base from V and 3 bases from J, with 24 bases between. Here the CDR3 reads CASSLVGRGARGYHYGYTF. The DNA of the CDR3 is TGTGCCAGCAGCTTAGTAGGTCGCGGCGCCCGGGGGTATCACTATGGCTACACCTTC.

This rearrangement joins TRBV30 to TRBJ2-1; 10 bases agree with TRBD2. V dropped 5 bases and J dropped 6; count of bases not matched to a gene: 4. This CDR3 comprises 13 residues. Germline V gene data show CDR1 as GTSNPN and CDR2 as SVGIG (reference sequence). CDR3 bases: TGTGCCTGGGGACTAGCGGAGATCAATGAGCAGTTCTTC. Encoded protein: CAWGLAEINEQFF.

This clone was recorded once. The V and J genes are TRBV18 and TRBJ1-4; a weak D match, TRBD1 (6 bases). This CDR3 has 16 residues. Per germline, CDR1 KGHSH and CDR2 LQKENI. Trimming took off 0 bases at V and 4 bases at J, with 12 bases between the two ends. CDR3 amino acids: CASSPPSGALNEKLFF. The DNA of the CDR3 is TGTGCCAGCTCACCACCGTCAGGGGCCCTTAATGAAAAACTGTTTTTT.

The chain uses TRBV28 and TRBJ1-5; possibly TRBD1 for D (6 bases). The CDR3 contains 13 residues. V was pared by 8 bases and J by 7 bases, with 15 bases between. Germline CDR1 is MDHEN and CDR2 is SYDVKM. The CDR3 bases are TGTGCCAGCGAGAAGGGGGGGCGACAGCCCCAGCATTTT. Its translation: CASEKGGRQPQHF.

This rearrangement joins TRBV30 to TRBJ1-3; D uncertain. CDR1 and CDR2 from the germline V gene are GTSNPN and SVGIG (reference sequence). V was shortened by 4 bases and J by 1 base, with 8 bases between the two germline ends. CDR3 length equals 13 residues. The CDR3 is CAWTGRSGNTIYF. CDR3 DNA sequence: TGTGCCTGGACAGGCAGGTCTGGAAACACCATATATTTT.

CDR3 DNA: TGTGCCAGTAGTATAGTCGCAGGGTCGCAATACGAGCAGTACTTC. It translates to CASSIVAGSQYEQYF. The chain is built from TRBV19 and TRBJ2-7; TRBD1 might be the D (5 bases). Germline V gives CDR1 LNHDA, CDR2 SQIVND (reference sequence). There are 15 residues in the CDR3. Trimming pared 1 base from V and 4 bases from J, leaving 14 bases between.

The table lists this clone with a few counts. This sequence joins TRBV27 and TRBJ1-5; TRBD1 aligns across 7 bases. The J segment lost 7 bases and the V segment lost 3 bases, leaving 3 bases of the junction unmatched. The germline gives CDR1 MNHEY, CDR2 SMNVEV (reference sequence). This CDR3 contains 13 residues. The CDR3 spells CASSFQGGQPQHF. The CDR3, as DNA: TGTGCCAGCAGTTTTCAGGGGGGACAGCCCCAGCATTTT.

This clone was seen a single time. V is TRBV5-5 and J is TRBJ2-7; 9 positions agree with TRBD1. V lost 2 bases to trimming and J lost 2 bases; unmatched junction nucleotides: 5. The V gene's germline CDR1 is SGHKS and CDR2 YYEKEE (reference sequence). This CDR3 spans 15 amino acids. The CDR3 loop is CASSLGQGPTYEQYF. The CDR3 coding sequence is TGTGCCAGCAGCTTAGGACAGGGGCCAACCTACGAGCAGTACTTC.

The DNA of the CDR3 is TGTGCCAGCGGCCGAACCGGGGAGCTGTTTTTT. Its protein product is CASGRTGELFF. The J gene is TRBJ2-2, the V gene TRBV12-3 or TRBV12-4; D is undetermined. Trimming took 8 bases from V and 5 from J, leaving 6 bases between them. This CDR3 has 11 amino acids.

In DNA, the CDR3 is TGTGCCAGCAGCGGCGGGAGAGGGACAGATACGCAGTATTTT. Amino acid sequence: CASSGGRGTDTQYF. The gene calls are TRBV6-5 and TRBJ2-3; the match to TRBD2 covers 7 bases. Germline-derived CDR1 and CDR2 are MNHEY and SVGAGI. The CDR3 runs 14 residues. Unmatched junction bases numbered 6, after V lost 6 bases and J lost 3 bases.